Listed below are T cell receptor beta chains from one sample, sequenced in a study of shared clonotypes between healthy human individuals. Assay: immunoSEQ multiplex PCR; the TCRdb copy retains only in-frame clones and omits some. Here the sample spans just over 2,000,000 clones, around 96% being singletons. The sample comprised naive CD8+ T cells sorted from blood. All receptors come from a man aged 18 to 35 in good health. Each CDR3 is given with its conserved first and last residue. D genes are given only for firm matches. Clone size is not always given. Where it is, it says once, few, many or a class for expanded clones.

d_gene,abundance,v_gene,j_gene,CDR3nt,CDR3aa
-,-,TRBV9,TRBJ2-3,TGTGCCAGCAGCGTAGAACCCGAGGGAGATACGCAGTATTTT,CASSVEPEGDTQYF
TRBD1,-,TRBV6-5,TRBJ2-7,TGTGCCAGCAGTTCACTCCGGGACAGGGGGACCTACGAGCAGTACTTC,CASSSLRDRGTYEQYF
-,-,TRBV5-4,TRBJ2-7,TGTGCCAGCAGCTTGTCGGGTGGTTACGAGCAGTACTTC,CASSLSGGYEQYF
-,-,TRBV30,TRBJ2-5,TGTGCCTGGAATAAGGAGTTGATCGAGGCCCAGTACTTC,CAWNKELIEAQYF
-,-,TRBV7-9,TRBJ2-2,TGTGCCAGCAGCGGCCCCGGGGAGCTGTTTTTT,CASSGPGELFF
-,-,TRBV29-1,TRBJ2-2,TGCAGCGTTGAAACGGCGAACACCGGGGAGCTGTTTTTT,CSVETANTGELFF
-,-,TRBV2,TRBJ1-2,TGTGCCAGCAGTGAAGTTAGTACTTTCGCTTATGGCTACACCTTC,CASSEVSTFAYGYTF
TRBD1,-,TRBV2,TRBJ1-2,TGTGCCACACAGGGGGTTAAAACGCGGGGCTACACCTTC,CATQGVKTRGYTF
TRBD2,-,TRBV30,TRBJ2-5,TGTGCCTGGAGTAGTGACCCGGGGGGATACCAAGAGACCCAGTACTTC,CAWSSDPGGYQETQYF
-,-,TRBV11-2,TRBJ2-3,TGTGCCAGCAGCTTAACGGGCGGAAGAGATACGCAGTATTTT,CASSLTGGRDTQYF
TRBD1,-,TRBV28,TRBJ2-5,TGTGCCAGCAGCAGGGACAGGGGAGAGACCCAGTACTTC,CASSRDRGETQYF
-,once,TRBV4-1,TRBJ2-1,TGCGCCAGCAGCCAAGCCCAAAGGGACAATGAGCAGTTCTTC,CASSQAQRDNEQFF
-,-,TRBV19,TRBJ2-3,TGTGCCAGTAGTATGGCGGTTTGGGATACGCAGTATTTT,CASSMAVWDTQYF
-,-,TRBV5-1,TRBJ2-3,TGCGCCAGCAGCTTGGCTCAGTTCACAGATACGCAGTATTTT,CASSLAQFTDTQYF
TRBD1,-,TRBV9,TRBJ2-7,TGTGCCAGCAGCCCCACCATCGGACAGGACTACGAGCAGTACTTC,CASSPTIGQDYEQYF
TRBD2,-,TRBV7-2,TRBJ2-1,TGTGCCAGCAGCTACCCGGCCTTTAGCGGGGAGTCCTACAATGAGCAGTTCTTC,CASSYPAFSGESYNEQFF
TRBD1,-,TRBV5-1,TRBJ2-7,TGCGCCAGCAGCTTGGAGGGACAGGAGTACAGCTCCTACGAGCAGTACTTC,CASSLEGQEYSSYEQYF